A single sample is the source of the 31 T cell receptor beta chains below, sequenced in a study of blood T cells in healthy people across ages. Together with a sample-barcoded 5' primer, a J-beta primer mix was included in a second PCR lasting about 7 to 11 cycles. TCRdb ran MiXCR on the 5' RACE reads and lists one entry per CDR3 protein. The data contain under 2 million distinct CDR3 sequences, 30% to 40% of them singletons. Sample: blood. These receptors were obtained from a woman between 25 and 40 years old in good health.

The chain is built from TRBV28 and TRBJ1-5; 10 nucleotides line up with TRBD1. Germline V gene data show CDR1 as MDHEN and CDR2 as SYDVKM. The V gene end was trimmed by 5 bases and the J gene end by 0 bases; junction bases not matched to a gene: 7. This CDR3 region has 17 residues. The CDR3 reads CASSRDRGYYSNQPQHF. The CDR3 DNA reads TGTGCCAGCAGTCGGGACAGGGGATACTATAGCAATCAGCCCCAGCATTTT.

The V and J genes are TRBV3-1 and TRBJ2-7, with D unresolved. The J call may be incorrect, as the DNA end agrees better with TRBJ2-5. Germline assignment: CDR1 LGHDT and CDR2 YNNKEL (reference sequence). This CDR3 has 14 residues. CDR3 nucleotide sequence: TGTGCCAGCAGCCAAAGCCCACTTCGAGAGACCCAGTACTTC. Translating gives CASSQSPLRETQYF.

The chain carries TRBV4-1 and TRBJ1-1, with D unresolved. The germline CDR1 and CDR2 sequences are MGHRA and YSYEKL. The CDR3 is made up of 15 amino acids. The V end was cut by 0 bases, the J end by 3 bases, with 11 bases between. This CDR3 reads CASSQDSSRDTEAFF. The CDR3 region has the DNA TGCGCCAGCAGCCAAGATAGTTCCCGGGACACTGAAGCTTTCTTT.

This chain links TRBV7-6 with TRBJ1-1; no clear D. CDR1 is SGHVS, CDR2 FNYEAQ, per germline. Trimming shortened V by 1 base and J by 4 bases, and 13 bases separated the two germline ends. The CDR3 is made up of 15 amino acids. In DNA, the CDR3 is TGTGCCAGCAGCTTAGAGGTCCGATCGGGCACTGAAGCTTTCTTT. It yields the protein CASSLEVRSGTEAFF. The variable domain in full, with the rest retrieved from reference TRBV7-6 and TRBJ1-1, is GAGVSQSPRYKVTKRGQDVALRCDPISGHVSLYWYRQALGQGPEFLTYFNYEAQQDKSGLPNDRFSAERPEGSISTLTIQRTEQRDSAMYRCASSLEVRSGTEAFFGQGTRLTVV.

V is TRBV12-3 or TRBV12-4 and J is TRBJ2-1, with D perhaps matching TRBD1 (6 bases). V lost 8 bases to trimming and J lost 5 bases, with 19 bases between them. The CDR3 spans 15 residues. In nucleotides, the CDR3 is TGTGCCAGCCAGGGGCAAGACAAGCTGAACAATGAGCAGTTCTTC. It is translated as CASQGQDKLNNEQFF.

The chain combines TRBV30 with TRBJ1-1; D is uncertain. The CDR3 has 14 residues. Looked up from germline, CDR1 is GTSNPN and CDR2 is SVGIG (reference sequence). Trimming took 5 bases from V and 0 from J, leaving 13 bases between them. The CDR3 sequence: CAWSDGLLNTEAFF. CDR3 DNA sequence: TGTGCCTGGTCAGACGGGCTCCTGAACACTGAAGCTTTCTTT.

The chain joins TRBV7-3 to TRBJ2-1, with TRBD1 identical over 8 bases. Germline V gives CDR1 SGHTA, CDR2 FQGTGA. The CDR3 sequence is 15 residues long. Unmatched junction bases numbered 10, after V lost 4 bases and J lost 8 bases. In nucleotides, the CDR3 is TGTGCCAGCAGCTCTGTCGGACAGGGTTTCGATGAGCAGTTCTTC. It is translated as CASSSVGQGFDEQFF.

This clonotype occurred a few times. The CDR3: CSARDLRNIGEKLFF. In DNA form, the CDR3 reads TGCAGTGCTAGAGATCTGAGGAACATCGGCGAAAAACTGTTTTTT. V and J are TRBV20-1 and TRBJ1-4; D remains ambiguous. V was cut by 0 bases and J by 8 bases, with 16 bases left in between. Germline CDR1 and CDR2: DFQATT and SNEGSKA (reference sequence). The CDR3 totals 15 residues.

Note on this clonotype: A read error is possible here, since a much larger clone lies one base away. V and J are TRBV29-1 and TRBJ2-5, with TRBD1 as a possible D gene (6 bases). This CDR3 contains 12 residues. CDR1 SQVTM and CDR2 ANQGSEA come from the germline V gene. The V end lost 7 bases, the J end lost 4 bases, and 13 bases lay between the germline ends. The CDR3 sequence: CSAKGVVETQYF. In DNA, the CDR3 is TGCAGCGCCAAGGGGGTAGTAGAGACCCAGTACTTC.

The chain has TRBV7-9 and TRBJ2-3; TRBD2 aligns across 12 bases. Looked up from germline, CDR1 is SEHNR and CDR2 is FQNEAQ (reference sequence). The V segment lost 6 bases and the J segment 4 bases; nucleotides outside the gene matches: 14. There are 18 residues in the CDR3. CDR3 nucleotides: TGTGCCAGCAGTTATAACCCTAGCGGGGGGGCCGTGCCAGATACGCAGTATTTT. Its protein product is CASSYNPSGGAVPDTQYF.

The rearrangement links TRBV11-2 to TRBJ1-2, with unresolved D. CDR3 length: 17 residues. Trimming removed 6 bases at V and 2 bases at J, with 22 bases between. CDR1 is SGHAT, CDR2 FQNNGV, per germline. The CDR3 region has the DNA TGTGCCAGCAGTCCGTCTTCACGCGGGGAGTTCAACTATGGCTACACCTTC. This translates into CASSPSSRGEFNYGYTF.

The rearrangement joins TRBV2 to TRBJ2-7; D is possibly TRBD1 (6 bases). Trimming shortened V by 7 bases and J by 0 bases, and 10 bases separated the two germline ends. The CDR3 loop spans 13 amino acids. Per germline, CDR1 SNHLY and CDR2 FYNNEI. The chain's CDR3 is CASMTGVSYEQYF. The DNA for the CDR3 is TGTGCCAGCATGACAGGCGTCTCCTACGAGCAGTACTTC.

This clonotype has just a few counts. The J gene is TRBJ2-1, the V gene TRBV10-3; the D gene could be TRBD1 or TRBD2 (7 bases each). The closer fit of TRBJ2-7 to the DNA end suggests the J call may be wrong. The CDR3 has 14 residues. Germline V gene lookup returns CDR1 ENHRY and CDR2 SYGVKD. In nucleotides, the CDR3 is TGTGCCTCCCAGGGGGGGGAGGGTATTTACGAGCAGTACTTC. It translates to CASQGGEGIYEQYF.

The genes are TRBV9 and TRBJ2-1; no clear D gene. This CDR3 has 17 amino acids. The V gene lost 4 bases and the J gene lost 0 bases, with 17 bases spanning the gap. CDR1 and CDR2 from the germline V gene are SGDLS and YYNGEE. The CDR3: CASSSRPHPSSYNEQFF. Here the CDR3 DNA reads TGTGCCAGCAGCTCCCGTCCGCACCCGAGCTCCTACAATGAGCAGTTCTTC.

With regard to this clonotype: At one boundary the junction diverges from the germline segment, which might be a read error. The chain carries TRBV28 and TRBJ1-2, with a possible D match to TRBD1 (5 bases). This CDR3 is built from 14 residues. In germline, CDR1 is MDHEN, CDR2 SYDVKM. The CDR3 DNA reads TGTCCCAGCAAAATAATGCAGGGCTTCGGGGGCTACACCTTC. Its translation is CPSKIMQGFGGYTF.

This clonotype was seen just once. The conserved closing phenylalanine or tryptophan is absent in this CDR3, likely reflecting a read error. This chain joins TRBV28 and TRBJ2-3; 8 bases match TRBD2. Germline assignment: CDR1 MDHEN and CDR2 SYDVKM. The CDR3 contains 13 residues. The ends lost 11 bases at V and 4 bases at J; junction bases unmatched: 8. The CDR3 spells CAAGAGGPDTQYL. The CDR3 DNA is TGTGCCGCGGGGGCGGGAGGCCCAGATACGCAGTATTTG.

The V call is TRBV20-1, the J call TRBJ2-7; D might be TRBD1 (6 bases). The J call is doubtful: the DNA matches TRBJ2-5 better. Per the germline V gene, CDR1 is DFQATT and CDR2 is SNEGSKA (reference sequence). CDR3 size: 13 residues. The CDR3 loop reads CSARKGVKETQYF. The DNA of the CDR3 is TGCAGTGCTAGAAAGGGGGTTAAGGAGACCCAGTACTTC.

The table lists this clonotype with a few counts. The rearrangement links TRBV7-9 to TRBJ2-1; 8 positions agree with TRBD1. The CDR3 covers 13 residues. Losses at the gene ends were 1 base for V and 12 bases for J; bases not matched to a gene: 5. Germline V lookup: CDR1 SEHNR, CDR2 FQNEAQ (reference sequence). CDR3 sequence: CASSLGQGLGQFF. As DNA, the CDR3 is TGTGCCAGCAGCTTAGGACAGGGGTTGGGGCAGTTCTTC.

The chain carries TRBV10-1 and TRBJ2-7; D unresolved. Germline values: CDR1 WNHNN, CDR2 SYGVQD (reference sequence). The CDR3 covers 15 residues. V was cut by 2 bases and J by 0 bases, with 11 bases left in between. This chain's CDR3 is CASSEGPSSSYEQYF. The CDR3 DNA follows: TGCGCCAGCAGTGAGGGACCATCAAGCTCCTACGAGCAGTACTTC.

The chain joins TRBV29-1 to TRBJ1-1, with D unresolved. The CDR3 loop spans 13 amino acids. Trimming stripped 4 bases from V and 5 bases from J, with 14 bases between. Germline V gives CDR1 SQVTM, CDR2 ANQGSEA. Here the CDR3 DNA reads TGCAGCGTTGCAACTCTCTCTGGAACTGAAGCTTTCTTT. It is translated as CSVATLSGTEAFF.

This clonotype was found a few times. The chain combines TRBV7-9 with TRBJ2-5, with TRBD2 as a possible D gene (6 bases). The V end lost 1 base, the J end lost 5 bases, and 17 bases lay between the germline ends. CDR1 is SEHNR, CDR2 FQNEAQ, per germline (reference sequence). CDR3 size: 16 residues. The CDR3 DNA follows: TGTGCCAGCAGCTTAGGGGCCGGGACTCCTATTGAGACCCAGTACTTC. Residues: CASSLGAGTPIETQYF.

The chain recombines TRBV13 with TRBJ1-2; 8 positions agree with TRBD1. The CDR3 is made up of 14 amino acids. V was pared by 2 bases and J by 4 bases, with 3 bases of the junction left unmatched. Germline values: CDR1 PRHDT, CDR2 FYEKMQ (reference sequence). The CDR3 reads CASSLKGTGYGYTF. The CDR3 coding sequence is TGTGCCAGCAGCTTAAAAGGGACAGGCTATGGCTACACCTTC. The full variable domain, with the rest looked up from reference TRBV13 and TRBJ1-2, is AAGVIQSPRHLIKEKRETATLKCYPIPRHDTVYWYQQGPGQDPQFLISFYEKMQSDKGSIPDRFSAQQFSDYHSELNMSSLELGDSALYFCASSLKGTGYGYTFGSGTRLTVV.

The CDR3 DNA sequence: TGTGCCAGCAGCTTAAGTAGGGGGCCAAGCAACGAGCAGTACTTC. Its protein product is CASSLSRGPSNEQYF. V gene TRBV7-8 combines with J gene TRBJ2-7; 7 positions agree with TRBD1. Germline V gene data show CDR1 as SGHVS and CDR2 as FQNEAQ. Trimming took 2 bases from V and 5 from J; bases not matched to a gene: 9. The CDR3 runs 15 residues.

The table lists this clonotype with a few counts. The chain has TRBV6-6 and TRBJ2-5; 11 bases are shared with TRBD2. Germline CDR1 MNHNY, CDR2 SVGAGI (reference sequence). The V and J ends lost 6 bases and 3 bases, in that order; junction bases with no gene match: 12. The CDR3 runs to 17 residues. The CDR3 sequence: CASSHLSGGAREETQYF. The CDR3, as DNA: TGTGCCAGCAGCCATCTTAGCGGGGGGGCGAGGGAAGAGACCCAGTACTTC.

The chain is built from TRBV7-6 and TRBJ2-2, with unresolved D. The V gene lost 3 bases and the J gene lost 5 bases, with 10 bases spanning the gap. Germline CDR1 reads SGHVS; CDR2 reads FNYEAQ. This CDR3 is built from 14 residues. CDR3 residues: CASSLAKETGELFF. The DNA for the CDR3 is TGTGCCAGCAGCTTGGCGAAAGAAACCGGGGAGCTGTTTTTT.

Here the CDR3 reads CATTRAPYNEQFF. The CDR3 DNA reads TGTGCCACCACAAGGGCCCCCTACAATGAGCAGTTCTTC. V is TRBV6-2 or TRBV6-3 and J is TRBJ2-1; D gene unclear. This CDR3 spans 13 amino acids. Germline V gene data show CDR1 as MNHEY and CDR2 as SVGEGT. Trimming took 10 bases from V and 2 from J, leaving 12 bases between them.

Ten or more counts support this clonotype. This chain links TRBV11-1 with TRBJ2-1, with a possible D match to TRBD1 (5 bases). V was clipped by 7 bases and J by 0 bases, with 13 bases between them. This CDR3 has 15 amino acids. In germline, CDR1 is SGHAT, CDR2 FQDESV (reference sequence). CDR3 coding DNA: TGTGCCAGCAACCCCGACAGTAGCTCCTACAATGAGCAGTTCTTC. Its protein product is CASNPDSSSYNEQFF.

The chain employs TRBV4-1 and TRBJ2-2; tentatively, D is TRBD1 (5 bases). V was clipped by 3 bases and J by 2 bases, with 7 bases between them. The CDR3 loop spans 14 amino acids. Germline V CDR1 and CDR2: MGHRA, YSYEKL. The CDR3 protein is CASSHTGNTGELFF. Here the CDR3 DNA reads TGCGCCAGCAGCCATACAGGTAACACCGGGGAGCTGTTTTTT.

This clonotype was observed a few times. The CDR3 sequence: CASSQGVSTGELFF. The CDR3, as DNA: TGCGCCAGCAGCCAAGGGGTCTCCACCGGGGAGCTGTTTTTT. The chain couples TRBV4-1 to TRBJ2-2; no firm D call. Germline CDR1 is MGHRA and CDR2 is YSYEKL. This CDR3 has 14 amino acids. V lost 1 base to trimming and J lost 4 bases, with 7 bases between them.

The chain carries TRBV3-1 and TRBJ2-7; D unresolved. CDR1 is LGHDT and CDR2 is YNNKEL in the germline V gene (reference sequence). CDR3 length equals 13 residues. Trimming pared 4 bases from V and 5 bases from J, leaving 12 bases between. The CDR3 nucleotides read TGTGCCAGCAGCCTCGATAAGCACCACGAGCAGTACTTC. Residues: CASSLDKHHEQYF.

The CDR3 DNA follows: TGTGCCAGCAGCTTGGCACGCAACGAGCAGTACTTC. Its protein product is CASSLARNEQYF. This chain connects TRBV5-6 to TRBJ2-7; D gene uncertain. V was clipped by 0 bases and J by 5 bases, with 6 bases between them. This CDR3 region has 12 residues. Germline CDR1 reads SGHDT; CDR2 reads YYEEEE.